These 2 T cell receptor beta chains came from one sample sequenced in a study of shared clonotypes between healthy human individuals (dated by TCRdb to the early 2020s). Library prep was done by the immunoSEQ multiplex PCR assay. The immuneACCESS repertoire file appears here via TCRdb, limited to in-frame rearrangements. These files lack a portion of the clones; in checked studies, under half of the deficit traces to unresolved V genes, and the cause of the others is not known. The sample table contains hundreds of thousands of clones; only one count was recorded for approximately 96% of them. The ten top clones hold less than 0.12% of the sample. CD8 naive samples were obtained by positive selection for CCR7 among CD45RO-negative cells, yielding a CD45RA+CCR7+ population from which TemRA cells were excluded. Sequencing was carried out using naive CD8+ T cells sorted from blood. In the paper's terms, the cell subset or site label means: CD45RA+CCR7+. The receptor source for this set is a woman between 25 and 40 years old in good health.

This chain uses TRBV6-5 with TRBJ2-7, with 14 bases that match TRBD2. The trim removed 8 bases at V and 6 bases at J, leaving 6 bases unmatched. Germline values: CDR1 MNHEY, CDR2 SVGAGI. The CDR3 is made up of 14 amino acids. The chain's CDR3 is CASRGTSGSLEQYF. The CDR3 nucleotides are TGTGCCAGCCGCGGGACTAGCGGGAGCCTCGAGCAGTACTTC.

Points on this clone: Additional DNA sequences in this sample encode the identical CDR3. The chain is built from TRBV2 and TRBJ2-1; D is unclear. The CDR3 is 11 amino acids. The ends were cut back, 6 bases at V and 7 bases at J, with 7 bases in the middle. Germline V lookup: CDR1 SNHLY, CDR2 FYNNEI. In nucleotides, the CDR3 is TGTGCCAGCAGCGCCGGGAATGAGCAGTTCTTC. Its protein is CASSAGNEQFF.